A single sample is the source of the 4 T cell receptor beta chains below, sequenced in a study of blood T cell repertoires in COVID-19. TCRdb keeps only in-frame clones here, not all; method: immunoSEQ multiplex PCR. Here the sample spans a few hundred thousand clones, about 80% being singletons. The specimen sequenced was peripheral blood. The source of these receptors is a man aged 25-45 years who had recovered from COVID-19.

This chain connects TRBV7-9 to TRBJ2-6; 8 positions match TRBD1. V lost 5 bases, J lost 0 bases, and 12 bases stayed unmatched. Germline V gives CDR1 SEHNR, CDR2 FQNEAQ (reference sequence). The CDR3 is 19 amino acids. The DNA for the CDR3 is TGTGCCAGCAGCCGAAGCGGACAGGGTCTTCTCTCTGGGGCCAACGTCCTGACTTTC. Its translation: CASSRSGQGLLSGANVLTF.

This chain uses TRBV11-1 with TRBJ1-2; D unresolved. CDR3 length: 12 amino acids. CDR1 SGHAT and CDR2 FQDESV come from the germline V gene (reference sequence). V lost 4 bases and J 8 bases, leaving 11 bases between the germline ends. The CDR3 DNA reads TGTGCCAGCAGCTCGTCCCTATACGGCTACACCTTC. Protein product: CASSSSLYGYTF.

CDR3 in DNA: TGTGCCAGCTCACCACCCGGGACTAGCGGGGGGAGCTACAATGAGCAGTTCTTC. Its translation: CASSPPGTSGGSYNEQFF. The V and J genes are TRBV18 and TRBJ2-1; 15 bases align to TRBD2. CDR3 size: 18 residues. CDR1 is KGHSH and CDR2 is LQKENI in the germline V gene. V was pared by 0 bases and J by 3 bases, with 3 bases of the junction left unmatched.

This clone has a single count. This chain's CDR3 is CASSRQGALVSNQPQHF. CDR3 in DNA: TGTGCCAGTAGTCGGCAGGGGGCCCTAGTCAGCAATCAGCCCCAGCATTTT. This rearrangement joins TRBV19 to TRBJ1-5; 8 nucleotides match TRBD1. V lost 5 bases and J lost 1; bases outside the gene matches: 10. Germline CDR1 LNHDA, CDR2 SQIVND (reference sequence). This CDR3 contains 17 residues.